The clone carrying this TCR beta chain was counted only a few times. Its antigen remains unknown. Expressed TCRB transcripts got sequenced, as all isolated RNA was reverse transcribed. TCRdb's copy holds only in-frame clones and misses some; the assay was immunoSEQ multiplex PCR. The sample shows about 710,000 clones, around 15% of them seen only once. CD4+ cells of the naive, central memory, regulatory and stem cell-like memory types were sorted via CD45RO/CCR7/CD25/CD127/CD95/CD27. This sample is part of a study of beta chain features in type 1 diabetes. Regarding the study as a whole: TCRB CDR3s from Type 1 diabetes patients were moderately but significantly shorter in all four CD4+ subsets.

The germline V and J ends were trimmed by 2 bases and 11 bases, with 4 bases remaining between them. Germline values: CDR1 SGHAT, CDR2 FQNNGV. CDR3 size: 10 residues. Sequenced material: naive CD4+ T cells from blood. The TCR sequence derives from a young man with type 1 diabetes. The chain is built from TRBV11-2 and TRBJ2-1; D remains unclear. The CDR3 loop reads CASSLLQQFF. The CDR3 coding sequence is TGTGCCAGCAGCTTACTCCAGCAGTTCTTC. The complete variable domain, with remaining parts taken from reference TRBV11-2 and TRBJ2-1, reads EAGVAQSPRYKIIEKRQSVAFWCNPISGHATLYWYQQILGQGPKLLIQFQNNGVVDDSQLPKDRFSAERLKGVDSTLKIQPAKLEDSAVYLCASSLLQQFFGPGTRLTVL.